The TCR beta chain under discussion was sequenced for a study of early T cells in non-severe SARS-CoV-2 infection. On the study more broadly: Sequenced material consisted of bulk RNA (from unsorted whole blood), and chains were unpaired.

Study results and caveats: Clonotype matching in VDJdb favored anti-spike CD8 responses and did not capture private and CD4 specificities.

CDR3 length equals 15 residues. With 6 bases clipped from V and 4 bases from J, the junction kept 11 bases outside the gene matches. CDR1 and CDR2 (germline): SQVTM, ANQGSEA. This clonotype was seen many times. Its antigen is unknown. Individual cDNA molecules each received unique molecular identifiers attached to them. MiXCR was run by TCRdb on the 5' RACE reads, yielding one entry per CDR3 protein. The sample lists 30,000 to 40,000 distinct CDR3 sequences; around 6% were seen once. Sequencing was done on a sample of whole blood. The gene calls are TRBV29-1 and TRBJ2-5, with TRBD2 matching 10 bases. This receptor was taken from an adult who was a healthcare worker with PCR-confirmed SARS-CoV-2 infection or an uninfected control (not recorded which). CDR3 in amino acids: CSVPGVAGGTETQYF. CDR3 DNA sequence: TGCAGCGTCCCCGGGGTAGCGGGGGGAACAGAGACCCAGTACTTC. Full variable domain (remainder filled in from reference TRBV29-1 and TRBJ2-5): SAVISQKPSRDICQRGTSLTIQCQVDSQVTMMFWYRQQPGQSLTLIATANQGSEATYESGFVIDKFPISRPNLTFSTLTVSNMSPEDSSIYLCSVPGVAGGTETQYFGPGTRLLVL.